These T cell receptor beta chains were read from a single sample in a study of T cell responses to AZD1222 COVID-19 vaccine. Clones were read by immunoSEQ multiplex PCR, and TCRdb kept only the in-frame ones, dropping some. The sample lists around 83,000 clones; roughly nine tenths were seen once. Sequencing was performed on peripheral blood, taken on day 0 of AZD1222 vaccination. These receptors all come from an adult in good health. The CDR3 runs from the conserved cysteine through the conserved F or W. D genes are given only for firm matches. Clone size is stated in some rows and not others, as once, few, many or a class when expanded.

j_gene | d_gene | v_gene | abundance | CDR3aa | CDR3nt
TRBJ2-1 | NA | TRBV5-1 | NA | CASSSALAEGVYNEQFF | TGCGCCAGCAGCTCAGCCTTAGCGGAGGGGGTCTACAATGAGCAGTTCTTC
TRBJ2-2 | NA | TRBV19 | NA | CASSMLGGGTGELFF | TGTGCCAGTAGTATGTTAGGGGGAGGGACCGGGGAGCTGTTTTTT
TRBJ1-3 | NA | TRBV28 | NA | CASTLEGNTIYF | TGTGCCAGCACCCTGGAGGGGAACACCATATATTTT
TRBJ2-5 | TRBD2 | TRBV5-1 | NA | CASSEPSGGQETQYF | TGCGCCAGCTCAGAGCCTAGCGGAGGCCAAGAGACCCAGTACTTC
TRBJ2-5 | TRBD2 | TRBV9 | NA | CASSRTSGQETQYF | TGTGCCAGCAGCAGGACTAGCGGACAAGAGACCCAGTACTTC
TRBJ2-1 | NA | TRBV9 | NA | CASSVGLPGGNEQFF | TGTGCCAGCAGCGTAGGGCTCCCGGGCGGCAATGAGCAGTTCTTC
TRBJ2-3 | TRBD1 | TRBV18 | NA | CASSRQGATDTQYF | TGTGCCAGCTCAAGACAGGGGGCCACAGATACGCAGTATTTT
TRBJ1-1 | TRBD1 | TRBV4-3 | NA | CASSQDPTGTGGMNTEAFF | TGCGCCAGCAGCCAAGATCCTACCGGGACAGGGGGTATGAACACTGAAGCTTTCTTT
TRBJ2-7 | NA | TRBV7-9 | NA | CASSYRVRGEQYF | TGTGCCAGCAGCTACAGGGTAAGGGGCGAGCAGTACTTC
TRBJ2-1 | NA | TRBV10-3 | NA | CAISESRERGYNEQFF | TGTGCCATCAGTGAGTCCAGGGAACGAGGGTACAATGAGCAGTTCTTC
TRBJ2-4 | NA | TRBV11-2 | NA | CASSHHPLRARVAKNIQYF | TGTGCCAGCAGCCACCACCCCCTGCGGGCGCGAGTAGCCAAAAACATTCAGTACTTC
TRBJ1-6 | NA | TRBV27 | NA | CASSLSNRFSPLHF | TGTGCCAGCAGTTTATCCAACAGATTCTCACCCCTCCACTTT
TRBJ2-7 | NA | TRBV4-2 | once | CASRKGGGINYEQYF | TGTGCCAGCAGAAAGGGTGGCGGGATAAACTACGAGCAGTACTTC
TRBJ1-6 | NA | TRBV3-1/TRBV3-2 | NA | CASSYSSLNSPLHF | TGTGCCAGCAGCTACTCCAGCCTTAATTCACCCCTCCACTTT
TRBJ2-7 | NA | TRBV25-1 | NA | CASSETGGYEQYF | TGTGCCAGCAGTGAAACCGGCGGCTACGAGCAGTACTTC
TRBJ2-3 | NA | TRBV10-3 | NA | CAISETGTSTDTQYF | TGTGCCATCAGTGAGACCGGGACTAGCACAGATACGCAGTATTTT
TRBJ2-3 | TRBD2 | TRBV5-1 | NA | CASSPTSGRGDTQYF | TGCGCCAGCAGCCCAACTAGCGGGAGGGGTGATACGCAGTATTTT
TRBJ1-5 | NA | TRBV27 | NA | CASSLRGPGLGQPQHF | TGTGCCAGCAGTCTCCGGGGCCCAGGGCTAGGTCAGCCCCAGCATTTT
TRBJ2-7 | NA | TRBV12-3/TRBV12-4 | NA | CASSLPPSYEQYF | TGTGCCAGCAGTTTGCCCCCCTCCTACGAGCAGTACTTC
TRBJ1-2 | TRBD1 | TRBV5-1 | NA | CASSLASGQAAYGYTF | TGCGCCAGCAGCTTGGCCAGTGGACAGGCAGCCTATGGCTACACCTTC
TRBJ1-6 | TRBD1 | TRBV18 | NA | CASSPDRGGSPLHF | TGTGCCAGCTCTCCAGACAGGGGCGGTTCACCCCTCCACTTT
TRBJ1-3 | NA | TRBV10-3 | NA | CAISDSSGNTIYF | TGTGCCATCAGTGACAGCTCTGGAAACACCATATATTTT
TRBJ2-3 | TRBD2 | TRBV7-2 | NA | CASSSGLAGGVDTQYF | TGTGCCAGCAGCTCGGGACTAGCGGGAGGCGTTGATACGCAGTATTTT
TRBJ1-1 | TRBD1 | TRBV25-1 | once | CASSGPPGQGNTEAFF | TGTGCCAGCAGTGGACCCCCCGGACAGGGGAACACTGAAGCTTTCTTT
TRBJ2-1 | TRBD2 | TRBV28 | few | CASSGLAGGQLYNEQFF | TGTGCCAGCAGCGGACTAGCGGGAGGTCAGCTCTACAATGAGCAGTTCTTC
TRBJ2-3 | NA | TRBV3-1/TRBV3-2 | NA | CASSPSTDTQYF | TGTGCCAGCAGCCCATCCACAGATACGCAGTATTTT